The entry that follows covers one T cell receptor (beta chain) sequence. The data belong to a study of OX40 agonist ivuxolimab in advanced cancers. Study context: Each patient was given ivuxolimab into a vein every 2 weeks, at 0.01 to 10 mg/kg.

The CDR3 length is 14 residues. V gave up 6 bases and J gave up 4 bases; unmatched junction bases: 7. Germline-derived CDR1 and CDR2 are KGHSH and LQKENI. Samples of blood were obtained at baseline, on cycle 4 day 1, and on cycle 7 day 1. Profiling relied on immunoSEQ multiplex PCR, and the TCRdb table lists in-frame clones only, not all of them. The data hold 50,000 to 70,000 clones, with around four fifths observed a single time. This sequence was found in an adult with an advanced solid tumor such as melanoma, head and neck, liver or kidney cancer. The chain links TRBV18 to TRBJ2-5; 8 nucleotides match TRBD1. The sample was CD4+ or CD8+ T cells sorted from blood, taken in a trial of the OX40 agonist ivuxolimab. CDR3 amino acids: CASSPGTGPETQYF. The CDR3 DNA sequence: TGTGCCAGCTCGCCTGGGACAGGCCCAGAGACCCAGTACTTC.